This T cell receptor (beta chain) stems from a study of Tregs in tolerant kidney transplant recipients. Between the trimmed V and J ends, which lost 1 base and 8 bases, there was a span of 12 bases. Germline CDR1 and CDR2: SGHTA and FQGNSA. This CDR3 is built from 14 residues. Measured with immunoSEQ multiplex PCR; TCRdb has only the in-frame clones, and not every one. The sample yields some 80,000 clones, roughly 98% seen once. Study findings and constraints: No direct test of biological reproducibility was done here. The small number of patients limits these findings pending further validation. Donor-specific Treg expansion exceeded global Treg expansion in tolerant patients, suggesting antigen drive.

With regard to this clone: Its antigen is as yet unknown.

This sequence originates from a human donor who received a combined kidney and bone marrow transplant. This chain connects TRBV7-2 to TRBJ1-3; no reliable D call. The sequences come from CD4+ T cells from blood, collected before the transplant. Written as DNA, the CDR3 is TGTGCCAGCAGCTTAGGAGGGCGTCGGGACACCATATATTTT. Its translation: CASSLGGRRDTIYF.